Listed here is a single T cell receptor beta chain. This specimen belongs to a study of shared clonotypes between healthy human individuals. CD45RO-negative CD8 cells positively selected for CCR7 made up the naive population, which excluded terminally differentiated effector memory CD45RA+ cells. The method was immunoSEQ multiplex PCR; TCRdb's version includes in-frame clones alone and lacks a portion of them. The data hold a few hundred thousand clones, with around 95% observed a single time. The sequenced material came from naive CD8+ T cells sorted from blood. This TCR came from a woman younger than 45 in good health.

The CDR3, as DNA: TGTGCCAGCGGTCCTGATGGCGGCGGGGAGACCCAGTACTTC. It is translated as CASGPDGGGETQYF. The chain is built from TRBV6-5 and TRBJ2-5; D is perhaps TRBD2 (5 bases). Germline lookup yields CDR1 MNHEY and CDR2 SVGAGI. The CDR3 contains 14 residues. V was trimmed by 8 bases and J by 5 bases, leaving 18 bases between them.